This T cell receptor (beta chain) was sequenced during a study of beta chain features in type 1 diabetes. Every participating donor gave one draw, a heparinised blood sample averaging around 100 mL. This clone occurred a few times. Its antigen is not known. Study-wide findings and caveats: Sampled from patients, naive, central memory and Treg TCRB repertoires appeared more similar than those sampled from healthy donors.

CDR3 length: 13 residues. Germline CDR1 and CDR2: SGHDT and YYEEEE. Trimming removed 0 bases at V and 4 bases at J, with 5 bases between. What was sequenced were expressed TCRB transcripts, since all of the isolated RNA had been reverse transcribed. TCRdb's copy holds only in-frame clones and misses some; the assay was immunoSEQ multiplex PCR. Counted here are 680,000 or so clones, about a sixth occurring once; the ten biggest clones make up around 0.1%. The chain has TRBV5-6 and TRBJ1-5, with unresolved D. Sequenced material: naive CD4+ T cells from blood. This TCR was recovered from a man younger than 30 in good health. The CDR3 loop is CASSLGRNQPQHF. The CDR3 coding sequence is TGTGCCAGCAGCTTGGGTAGAAATCAGCCCCAGCATTTT.